Detailed here is one T cell receptor beta chain. The specificity of this receptor is unknown. Base qualities are missing; no much larger clone stands one base away. CDR3 length: 15 amino acids, cysteine to phenylalanine. The kept DNA is CDR3 alone, 45 bases in frame from the first base. The germline V gene (reference sequence) specifies LGHDT as CDR1 and YNNKEL as CDR2. Between the V and J ends, shortened by 1 base and 3 bases respectively, the junction contains 12 bases. This entry belongs to a study of CD8 T cells in Susac syndrome (dated by TCRdb to the late 2010s). In terms of the full investigation: Repertoire sequencing was used to test whether CD8+ T cell activation and differentiation in Susac syndrome was antigen driven. Clonality of the CD8+ T cell repertoire was compared between roughly twelve healthy donors, approximately 14 Susac syndrome patients and around 15 multiple sclerosis patients. Results and caveats for the whole study, not just this receptor: The number of individuals in the TCR sequencing and HLA analysis was acknowledged as relatively small.

RNA was extracted with the RNeasy kit and about 0.5 to 1 ug was reverse transcribed using random hexamers. The immunoSEQ multiplex PCR assay, which covers 54 Vbeta and 13 Jbeta segments, was used to amplify TCR beta CDR3 regions. PCR amplification bias was corrected by using a synthetic template baseline for primer optimization and computational correction. The published analysis was carried out like this. Reads were annotated to V, D and J genes according to IMGT and were analyzed with immunoSEQ Analyzer, with only productive sequences retained. To calculate clonality, Shannon entropy was normalized by log2 of the number of productive unique sequences and then subtracted from one. Public and private clones were assessed among the 100 most prevalent clones of each patient and control. Susac-specific clones were defined as absent from healthy and MS cohorts, roughly 1,100 published viral clones and other ImmuneACCESS disease sequences. TCRdb reprocessing: public reads trimmed at Q25 with fastp, clones called with MiXCR, in-frame beta chains kept. Entries are consolidated by CDR3 protein sequence, retaining the most common genes and DNA. TCRdb's processing, not the authors' own work, is the source of the V and J calls. In all, the sample holds around 200,000 distinct CDR3 sequences, and approximately 90% of those were seen once. The ten biggest clones cover approximately 0.13% of the sample.

Peripheral blood CD8+ and CD4+ T cells from healthy donors, Susac syndrome patients and multiple sclerosis patients were profiled using high-throughput TCR beta sequencing. The multiple sclerosis controls were treatment-naive patients who had stable or active relapsing-remitting disease and met the revised McDonald criteria. Bulk CD8+ and CD4+ T cells were purified magnetically by negative isolation, whereas CD8+ TEMRA cells were enriched by FACS. Blood was drawn into EDTA tubes, processed within 24 hours, and PBMCs were isolated by density gradient centrifugation. PBMCs intended for TCR sequencing were cryopreserved in liquid nitrogen and thawed later in a water bath at 37 degrees C. A purity of at least 90% was achieved for sorted or isolated CD4+, CD8+ and CD8+ TEMRA cells.

The clonotype originates from a human donor with multiple sclerosis. Sequenced material: CD8+ T cells from PBMCs. The chain employs TRBV3-1 and TRBJ1-1; the D gene remains uncertain. CDR3 protein: CASSQGNWAHTEAFF. Read as DNA, the sequence is TGTGCCAGCAGCCAAGGAAATTGGGCCCACACTGAAGCTTTCTTT.